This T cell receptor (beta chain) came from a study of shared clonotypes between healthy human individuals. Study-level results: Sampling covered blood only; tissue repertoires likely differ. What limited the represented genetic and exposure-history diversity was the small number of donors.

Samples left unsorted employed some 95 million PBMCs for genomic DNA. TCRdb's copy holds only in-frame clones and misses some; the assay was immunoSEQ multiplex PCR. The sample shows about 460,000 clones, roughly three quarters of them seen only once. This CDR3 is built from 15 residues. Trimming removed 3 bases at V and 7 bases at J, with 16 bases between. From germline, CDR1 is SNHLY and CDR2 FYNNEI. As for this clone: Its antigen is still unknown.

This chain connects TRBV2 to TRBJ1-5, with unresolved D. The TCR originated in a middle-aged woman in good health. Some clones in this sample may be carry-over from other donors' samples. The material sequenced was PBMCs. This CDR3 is CASSDSLGPQQPQHF. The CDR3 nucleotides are TGTGCCAGCAGTGACTCATTAGGCCCTCAGCAGCCCCAGCATTTT.